The following is a TCR beta chain sequence with its context. This record comes from a study of blood T cell repertoires in COVID-19. In the study overall: Samples taken during acute and convalescent COVID-19 were collected in the United States, Italy and Spain. T cells, B-cell-depleted T cells, or PBMCs supplied cDNA or gDNA.

Authors' data handling: Quantification of nucleated cells was approximated via reference gene primer amplification. Clones were read by immunoSEQ multiplex PCR, and TCRdb kept only the in-frame ones, dropping some. Clone size and the V and J calls come from that table; the DNA yielded D and trimming. The sample carries roughly 200,000 clones, 70% to 90% recorded once. Cohort placement rested on clinical history that participants reported themselves. The germline gives CDR1 KGHDR, CDR2 SFDVKD. Trimming removed 3 bases from V and 5 bases from J; junction bases left unmatched: 6. The CDR3 length is 16 residues.

The gene calls are TRBV24-1 and TRBJ2-1; TRBD2 aligns across 10 bases. The TCR originated in a woman in her thirties or forties with acute COVID-19. Sample: PBMCs or T cells enriched from blood (not recorded which). This CDR3 is CATSDPASGSHNEQFF. DNA of the CDR3: TGTGCCACCAGTGATCCTGCTAGCGGGAGCCACAATGAGCAGTTCTTC.